Listed below are T cell receptor beta chains from one sample, sequenced in a study of blood T cells in healthy people across ages. TCRdb re-called the 5' RACE reads through MiXCR, storing one row per CDR3 protein. There are 790,000 or so distinct CDR3 sequences in the sample; about half occur only once, and about a sixth lies in the top ten. Sequencing input: blood. Source of these receptors: an older man in good health. Both conserved end residues are trimmed from each CDR3. Each record gives: V gene, CDR3 protein.

V: TRBV20-1
CDR3: SAIWGSTSTDTQY

V: TRBV20-1
CDR3: SARGTGSSPLH

V: TRBV24-1
CDR3: ATSDSPGVKQF

V: TRBV7-2
CDR3: ASSQPGQGRGRDYGYT

V: TRBV5-6
CDR3: ASSPGTATYEQY

V: TRBV24-1
CDR3: ATSDPAGGVTDTQY

V: TRBV7-3
CDR3: ASSLYIRVQEGNEQF

V: TRBV10-3
CDR3: AISASGTGGNEQY

V: TRBV28
CDR3: ASIPAGRKEKLF

V: TRBV20-1
CDR3: SAREAGTGSLYGYT

V: TRBV12-3/TRBV12-4
CDR3: ASRGPEEPQH

V: TRBV2
CDR3: ASSEGRRGPWETQY

V: TRBV29-1
CDR3: SVARGQGTQY

V: TRBV7-3
CDR3: ASSSIAGGSTDAQY

V: TRBV7-9
CDR3: ASSPSNGSLDEQF

V: TRBV5-1
CDR3: ASSLDESGYT

V: TRBV7-2
CDR3: ASSWTSAQY

V: TRBV9
CDR3: ASSGGQENEQY

V: TRBV5-6
CDR3: ASSSYKTSTDTQY

V: TRBV12-3/TRBV12-4
CDR3: ASSNRDRGNGYT

V: TRBV5-1
CDR3: ASSQRTVQETQY

V: TRBV7-2
CDR3: ASSSPGRNSPLH

V: TRBV5-1
CDR3: ASSRRQYQETQY

V: TRBV7-9
CDR3: ASSSNAQVSGANVLT

V: TRBV7-9
CDR3: ASSLGGRDEQF

V: TRBV7-2
CDR3: ASRPGGPSNTGELF

V: TRBV20-1
CDR3: SARDPGLAGGQETQY

V: TRBV6-4
CDR3: ASARTGNVSRDTEAF

V: TRBV2
CDR3: ASSEVKDWETQY

V: TRBV28
CDR3: ASSPPDGSFNEKLF

V: TRBV7-7
CDR3: ASSLAGEVETQF

V: TRBV12-3/TRBV12-4
CDR3: ASSDNQGFRGNQPQH

V: TRBV4-3
CDR3: ASSPGTVDEQF

V: TRBV5-1
CDR3: ASSLEVARLGNEQF

V: TRBV3-1
CDR3: ASSQRDYPYNEQY

V: TRBV6-2/TRBV6-3
CDR3: ASSYTREGEQF

V: TRBV20-1
CDR3: SAPKASSTDTQY

V: TRBV20-1
CDR3: SARKLAALNEQY

V: TRBV12-3/TRBV12-4
CDR3: ASRRNSSPGTEAF

V: TRBV12-3/TRBV12-4
CDR3: ASSLRTGGADTQY

V: TRBV5-1
CDR3: TSSLEGIYNEQF

V: TRBV6-6
CDR3: ASSYRREPPDIQY

V: TRBV27
CDR3: ASSLSRLAYNEQF

V: TRBV14
CDR3: ASSNRGIDQPQH

V: TRBV11-1
CDR3: ASSPDRATGELF

V: TRBV12-3/TRBV12-4
CDR3: ASTVTGINEQF

V: TRBV7-2
CDR3: ASSPRDYYLYEQY

V: TRBV2
CDR3: ASRAKVATNEKLF

V: TRBV5-1
CDR3: ASSVPTNNEQF

V: TRBV7-9
CDR3: ASSLVNTEAF

V: TRBV20-1
CDR3: SAPTGNQETQY

V: TRBV11-3
CDR3: ASSVIAGGYEQY

V: TRBV28
CDR3: ASNPGGANSYEQY

V: TRBV9
CDR3: ASSASASGSYEQY